The text below deals with one TCR beta chain. Its antigen is unknown. Within one base of it there is no much larger clone, and no base qualities were kept. The data derive from a study of blood T cells in healthy people across ages (dated by TCRdb to the mid-2010s). Regarding the complete study: Template switching captured roughly one uniquely barcoded TCR beta cDNA molecule per two T cells in model experiments. Age-related changes in TCR beta repertoire diversity were measured in the study by deep sequencing normalized with unique cDNA molecular identifiers. Donors were grouped into four age groups: young (average roughly 17 years), middle-aged (39), aged (approximately 58) and long-lived (approximately 82). To avoid experimental bias, donors of different ages were distributed randomly across sequencing lanes. Two additional independent replicas of 1 million unique cDNA reads from the same blood draw were analyzed for two donors (one aged 18 to 30 and one aged 80 or older). What the authors observed across the whole study: Because profiling used bulk unsorted PBMCs, naive and antigen-experienced compartments could not be compared conclusively. Observed TCR beta diversity correlated strongly with the percentage of naive T cells measured by flow cytometry. Because the CMV infection status of the donors was unknown, age-related changes in expanded clonotypes may potentially have been confounded. Compared with the aged group, the long-lived group had more naive CD4+ T cells, fewer expanded clones and increased TCR diversity, a pattern suggesting age selection. Estimates of total diversity based on one million sequenced T cells were regarded as lower bounds and as underestimates. Observed TCR beta diversity per million T cells fell roughly linearly with age, and a significant reduction was already apparent by age roughly 40.

Systemically healthy Caucasian individuals from Russia, 35 to 50 in total and aged about 6 to 100 years, were included as donors. About 10 milliliters of peripheral blood were collected from each donor into EDTA-treated Vacutainer tubes. Ficoll-Paque density-gradient centrifugation was used to isolate PBMCs, with at least 6.5 million obtained per sample. Trizol reagent was used to extract total RNA from PBMCs, with at least 6 micrograms per sample. Naive CD45RAhigh/CD27high T cell percentages were measured by flow cytometry on a PBMC aliquot from every donor. Receptors were amplified or captured by 5' RACE. The sequencer listed for this sample is Illumina HiSeq 2500. A second PCR of roughly 7 to 11 cycles was run with a J-beta primer mix and a sample-barcoded 5' primer. Each TCR beta cDNA molecule received a unique molecular identifier from a template-switch 5' adaptor carrying 12 random nucleotides. Each sample yielded at least 2.5 million CDR3-containing paired-end reads. The Mint cDNA synthesis kit, primed by a TRBC-specific oligonucleotide, was used to synthesize first-strand cDNA from all RNA. After uracil-DNA glycosylase treatment, a first 18-cycle PCR used universal primers M1SS and BC2_uni_R on all cDNA. Under the source paper's analysis protocol: Each sample was normalized by randomly selecting 1 million high-quality reads, each carrying a distinct molecular identifier. Instead of being binned into consensus sequences, reads with shared molecular identifiers were discarded. CDR3 identification, clonotype clustering and error correction used MiTCR with a Q25 quality threshold and the strictest error-elimination algorithm. A nonparametric unseen species model with Euler transformation was used to estimate lower-bound total TCR beta diversity. TCRdb reanalyzed the raw reads on its own, using fastp at Q25 for trimming and MiXCR for clone calling, and kept in-frame beta chains. Rows matching on CDR3 protein sequence are summarized as one entry with the most common DNA and genes. The V and J calls and clone size are TCRdb's, not the authors'. Here the sample has about 830,000 distinct CDR3 sequences; about 62% occur a single time. The ten largest clones take up 20% to 25% of the sample.

There are 17 amino acids in the CDR3, from cysteine to phenylalanine inclusive. Only CDR3 DNA remains: 51 bases, in frame from the first base. Trimming takes 0 bases from V and 1 base from J, and the germline ends sit 15 bases apart. CDR1 and CDR2 were assigned from the germline V gene as SGHTA and FQGNSA. This receptor was obtained from a man between 25 and 39 years old in good health. Sequencing input: blood. The chain links TRBV7-2 with TRBJ2-5; perhaps TRBD1 is the D gene, with 5 bases matching. The sequenced DNA: TGTGCCAGCAGCTTAGCAGGGGCAGGTGGTCCCCAAGAGACCCAGTACTTC. Translated, it reads CASSLAGAGGPQETQYF.